The clone carrying this T cell receptor (beta chain) was found a few times. This sample's time point: persistent/refractory GD, antithyroid drugs over 5 years with positive TRAb. The TCR library was made from RNA extracted from PBMCs. The data are from a study of regulatory T cells in long-lasting Graves disease. Construction of the TCR beta libraries employed iRepertoire HTBI primers in conjunction with Arm-PCR of CDR3 regions. TCRdb re-called the multiplex PCR reads with MiXCR, one entry per CDR3 protein. The table lists 400,000 to 500,000 distinct CDR3 sequences, more than 20% of them singletons. Trimming pared 4 bases from V and 6 bases from J, leaving 13 bases between. Germline lookup yields CDR1 LNHDA and CDR2 SQIVND (reference sequence). This CDR3 contains 13 residues.

The receptor was derived from a female donor with Graves disease. V is TRBV19 and J is TRBJ2-7; perhaps TRBD2 as D (6 bases). Sequenced here: peripheral blood mononuclear cells (PBMCs), sampled when the disease was refractory, from a patient treated with antithyroid drugs. The DNA for the CDR3 is TGTGCCAGTAGTACCCTCGGAGGGATCGAGCAGTACTTC. Amino acids: CASSTLGGIEQYF.